These 30 T cell receptor beta chains originate from one sample sequenced in a study of T cell repertoires in cytomegalovirus infection. One entry per CDR3 protein, called by TCRdb with MiXCR from the reads. The data contain fewer than 650,000 distinct CDR3 sequences, 40% of them seen just once; the ten biggest clones take up 48%. No antigen has been identified for these receptors. The source was cultured PBMCs, collected from culture after CMV antigen stimulation. These receptors were collected from a human donor in good health (CMV status not recorded). Some clones in this sample may be carry-over from other donors' samples.

This chain uses TRBV11-1 with TRBJ2-1, with D perhaps matching TRBD1 (5 bases). V dropped 1 base and J dropped 4 bases, with 14 bases sitting between them. The CDR3 is 16 amino acids. CDR1 SGHAT and CDR2 FQDESV come from the germline V gene (reference sequence). Here the CDR3 reads CASSLGGRVAYNEQFF. The CDR3 nucleotides are TGTGCCAGCAGCTTAGGGGGCAGGGTCGCATACAATGAGCAGTTCTTC.

The chain carries TRBV12-3 or TRBV12-4 and TRBJ2-7; D call uncertain. The V end was cut by 5 bases, the J end by 0 bases, with 5 bases between. The CDR3 has 12 amino acids. CDR3 coding DNA: TGTGCCAGCAGTCGCTTCTCCTACGAGCAGTACTTC. Translated, it gives CASSRFSYEQYF.

The V and J genes are TRBV19 and TRBJ2-3, with D unresolved. Trimming pared 1 base from V and 6 bases from J, leaving 11 bases between. The CDR3 sequence is 14 residues long. Germline V gene sequence: CDR1 LNHDA, CDR2 SQIVND (reference sequence). The CDR3 is CASSIGILGDTQYF. The CDR3, as DNA: TGTGCCAGTAGTATAGGGATCCTAGGGGATACGCAGTATTTT.

This chain uses TRBV7-6 with TRBJ2-1; D is tentatively TRBD1 or TRBD2 (5 bases each). The CDR3 is 16 amino acids. Per germline, CDR1 SGHVS and CDR2 FNYEAQ. V gave up 5 bases and J gave up 3 bases, with 17 bases separating them. Here the CDR3 DNA reads TGTGCCAGCAGCAAGCGGCCGGGACGCAACTACAATGAGCAGTTCTTC. Translating gives CASSKRPGRNYNEQFF.

The count of this clonotype is one. The chain uses TRBV29-1 and TRBJ1-5, with 10 bases matching TRBD1. The CDR3 sequence is 13 residues long. V was clipped by 7 bases and J by 11 bases; unmatched bases: 11. Germline V gives CDR1 SQVTM, CDR2 ANQGSEA. The CDR3 loop is CSARQGAGQSQHF. CDR3 nucleotides: TGCAGCGCCCGACAGGGGGCCGGCCAGTCCCAGCATTTT.

The chain has TRBV2 and TRBJ1-1; D possibly corresponds to TRBD1 (6 bases). V was shortened by 4 bases and J by 0 bases, with 9 bases between the two germline ends. Germline values: CDR1 SNHLY, CDR2 FYNNEI. The CDR3 is 14 residues long. DNA of the CDR3: TGTGCCAGCAGTGTACAGGGCCTGAACACTGAAGCTTTCTTT. Its protein product is CASSVQGLNTEAFF. The entire variable domain, with the rest obtained from reference TRBV2 and TRBJ1-1, is as follows: EPEVTQTPSHQVTQMGQEVILRCVPISNHLYFYWYRQILGQKVEFLVSFYNNEISEKSEIFDDQFSVERPDGSNFTLKIRSTKLEDSAMYFCASSVQGLNTEAFFGQGTRLTVV.

This clonotype has only a few counts. The chain carries TRBV7-8 and TRBJ1-4; D is perhaps TRBD1 (6 bases). CDR1 is SGHVS and CDR2 is FQNEAQ in the germline V gene. The CDR3 has 17 residues. V was trimmed by 5 bases and J by 0 bases, leaving 16 bases between them. The CDR3 loop reads CASSPLQGWATNEKLFF. The CDR3 DNA is TGTGCCAGCAGCCCTTTACAGGGATGGGCAACTAATGAAAAACTGTTTTTT.

This clonotype has at least ten counts. V and J are TRBV2 and TRBJ2-5; unclear D gene. The CDR3 sequence is 11 residues long. Germline assignment: CDR1 SNHLY and CDR2 FYNNEI. V shed 7 bases and J shed 5 bases, with 8 bases lying between them. CDR3 loop: CASTIRETQYF. The CDR3 DNA reads TGTGCCAGCACTATTAGGGAGACCCAGTACTTC.

The V gene is TRBV7-7, the J gene TRBJ2-2; perhaps TRBD2 as D (5 bases). The CDR3 is 16 residues long. Germline CDR1 SSHAT, CDR2 FNYEAQ (reference sequence). Trimming stripped 4 bases from V and 7 bases from J, with 19 bases between. CDR3 coding DNA: TGTGCCAGCAGCTCAAAGAGGGAAAGAAGGGTCGGGGAGCTGTTTTTT. Protein: CASSSKRERRVGELFF.

This sequence joins TRBV7-8 and TRBJ2-1; D possibly corresponds to TRBD1 (6 bases). The CDR3 runs to 15 residues. Germline V gives CDR1 SGHVS, CDR2 FQNEAQ. Trimming cost V 6 bases and J 0 bases, with 12 bases left between them. CDR3 loop: CASRHGTSSYNEQFF. For the CDR3, the DNA is TGTGCCAGCAGGCACGGGACAAGCTCCTACAATGAGCAGTTCTTC. Full variable domain (outside the CDR3, taken from reference TRBV7-8 and TRBJ2-1): GAGVSQSPRYKVAKRGQDVALRCDPISGHVSLFWYQQALGQGPEFLTYFQNEAQLDKSGLPSDRFFAERPEGSVSTLKIQRTQQEDSAVYLCASRHGTSSYNEQFFGPGTRLTVL.

The sample holds many counts of this clonotype. The V and J genes are TRBV7-2 and TRBJ2-5, with TRBD2 matching over 12 bases. The CDR3 loop spans 15 amino acids. The junction had 3 bases not matched to a gene; V was cut back by 3 bases and J by 4 bases. From germline, CDR1 is SGHTA and CDR2 FQGNSA. CDR3 protein: CASSFLAGGGETQYF. The CDR3 region has the DNA TGTGCCAGCAGCTTCCTAGCGGGGGGGGGAGAGACCCAGTACTTC.

The chain carries TRBV11-2 and TRBJ2-1; D perhaps matches TRBD2 (5 bases). From germline, CDR1 is SGHAT and CDR2 FQNNGV. V lost 0 bases and J 2 bases, leaving 11 bases between the germline ends. The CDR3 has 16 residues. This CDR3 is CASSLDPSGTYNEQFF. The CDR3 DNA follows: TGTGCCAGCAGCTTAGATCCAAGCGGTACCTACAATGAGCAGTTCTTC.

There are a few counts of this clonotype. V gene TRBV7-9 combines with J gene TRBJ1-2, with TRBD1 matching over 7 bases. V lost 0 bases, J lost 6 bases, and 1 base stayed unmatched. Per the germline V gene, CDR1 is SEHNR and CDR2 is FQNEAQ (reference sequence). The CDR3 has 13 residues. The CDR3 sequence: CASSLAGGDGYTF. The CDR3 coding sequence is TGTGCCAGCAGCTTAGCAGGGGGCGATGGCTACACCTTC.

The rearrangement joins TRBV12-3 or TRBV12-4 to TRBJ1-1; D might be TRBD1 (6 bases). CDR3 length equals 11 residues. Between the trimmed V and J ends, which lost 5 bases and 8 bases, there was a span of 9 bases. This CDR3 is CASSPGQEAFF. The CDR3 DNA sequence: TGTGCCAGCAGTCCGGGACAAGAAGCTTTCTTT.

This clonotype has a handful of counts. The rearrangement joins TRBV6-1 to TRBJ2-2; D unclear. The CDR3 extends over 16 amino acids. CDR1 is MNHNS, CDR2 SASEGT, per germline. V lost 10 bases to trimming and J lost 3 bases, with 21 bases between them. Here the CDR3 reads CATTLGSHIDTGELFF. For the CDR3, the DNA is TGTGCCACCACACTCGGCTCGCATATAGACACCGGGGAGCTGTTTTTT.

This clonotype was counted at least ten times. The chain carries TRBV7-2 and TRBJ1-1, with 8 bases lining up with TRBD1. This CDR3 contains 16 residues. J gave up 5 bases and V 0 bases, and 8 bases lay outside the gene matches. Germline V gives CDR1 SGHTA, CDR2 FQGNSA. CDR3 DNA: TGTGCCAGCAGCTTAGCGGCCCCAGGGGGCGGAACTGAAGCTTTCTTT. Protein sequence: CASSLAAPGGGTEAFF.

Remarks on this clonotype: A junction boundary mismatches the germline segment, possibly from a read error. CDR3 DNA: TGTGCCAACAGCTGGGGGGGGCGAAACTACGAGCAGTACTTC. Protein product: CANSWGGRNYEQYF. The chain employs TRBV11-2 and TRBJ2-7; a possible D gene is TRBD2 (7 bases). The germline V gene encodes CDR1 SGHAT and CDR2 FQNNGV. This CDR3 is built from 14 residues.

This clonotype was observed a few times. J is TRBJ2-7 and V is TRBV6-8, with D perhaps TRBD2 (6 bases). Germline values: CDR1 MNHGY, CDR2 SAAAGT. V was shortened by 6 bases and J by 3 bases, with 18 bases between the two germline ends. The CDR3 is 15 amino acids. CDR3 nucleotide sequence: TGTGCCAGCAGGACCTCAGGAGGGGAATTCTACGAGCAGTACTTC. It translates to CASRTSGGEFYEQYF.

This clonotype showed up just once. The chain carries TRBV20-1 and TRBJ2-1; 7 bases are shared with TRBD2. Germline V gene sequence: CDR1 DFQATT, CDR2 SNEGSKA (reference sequence). This CDR3 has 15 amino acids. V lost 5 bases and J lost 9; bases outside the gene matches: 16. CDR3 DNA: TGCAGTGCTGGGGGGACTAACTTGGAGAGGGGTGAGCAGTTCTTC. Translating it yields CSAGGTNLERGEQFF.

V gene TRBV7-2 combines with J gene TRBJ2-5; unclear D gene. Deletions cut 5 bases from V and 4 bases from J, with 20 bases between. The CDR3 has 16 amino acids. Germline CDR1 SGHTA, CDR2 FQGNSA. The CDR3 sequence is CASSPTKMGLRETQYF. Written as DNA, the CDR3 is TGTGCCAGCAGCCCTACGAAGATGGGTCTGCGAGAGACCCAGTACTTC.

The chain uses TRBV7-2 and TRBJ2-7; 9 bases align to TRBD2. V was pared by 2 bases and J by 2 bases, with 13 bases of the junction left unmatched. Germline V gives CDR1 SGHTA, CDR2 FQGNSA. The CDR3 contains 18 residues. Here the CDR3 reads CASSLRASPSGTTYEQYF. The CDR3 bases are TGTGCCAGCAGCTTAAGGGCCTCCCCTAGCGGGACCACCTACGAGCAGTACTTC.

The CDR3 sequence: CSARDVRVGTDTQYF. The CDR3 DNA is TGCAGTGCTAGAGATGTTAGGGTGGGAACAGATACGCAGTATTTT. The gene calls are TRBV20-1 and TRBJ2-3; no clear D gene. The CDR3 runs 15 residues. Trimming cost V 0 bases and J 3 bases, with 13 bases left between them. Germline V CDR1 and CDR2: DFQATT, SNEGSKA (reference sequence).

The CDR3 reads CASSSTGSSSPLHF. CDR3 DNA sequence: TGTGCCAGCAGCTCCACAGGGTCTTCTTCACCCCTCCACTTT. The chain is built from TRBV7-2 and TRBJ1-6; a possible D gene is TRBD1 (6 bases). Looked up from germline, CDR1 is SGHTA and CDR2 is FQGNSA. V was shortened by 4 bases and J by 9 bases, with 13 bases between the two germline ends. The CDR3 is made up of 14 amino acids.

This rearrangement joins TRBV6-1 to TRBJ2-2, with TRBD1 identical over 12 bases. V trimming: 5 bases; J trimming: 7 bases; junction bases outside the gene matches: 8. The V gene's germline CDR1 is MNHNS and CDR2 SASEGT. CDR3 length equals 16 residues. The CDR3 sequence: CASSFTRDRGLGELFF. In DNA form, the CDR3 reads TGTGCCAGCAGTTTTACCCGGGACAGGGGGCTCGGGGAGCTGTTTTTT.

The chain joins TRBV20-1 to TRBJ2-5, with D uncertain. Germline CDR1 and CDR2: DFQATT and SNEGSKA (reference sequence). V was shortened by 5 bases and J by 6 bases, with 7 bases between the two germline ends. The CDR3 is 10 amino acids. The CDR3 sequence: CSAPRKTQYF. For the CDR3, the DNA is TGCAGTGCTCCCCGAAAGACCCAGTACTTC.

This clonotype was seen a handful of times. The V and J genes are TRBV4-3 and TRBJ2-1; D is possibly TRBD2 (6 bases). The V gene lost 4 bases and the J gene lost 4 bases, with 17 bases spanning the gap. CDR1 and CDR2 (germline): LGHNA, YSLEER. This CDR3 region has 16 residues. In DNA form, the CDR3 reads TGCGCCAGCAGCCTAACCCCGGGACTGGCTTACAATGAGCAGTTCTTC. Protein product: CASSLTPGLAYNEQFF.

The genes are TRBV7-7 and TRBJ2-5; tentative D call: TRBD2 (6 bases). Per the germline V gene, CDR1 is SSHAT and CDR2 is FNYEAQ (reference sequence). Trimming removed 5 bases from V and 5 bases from J, with 18 bases in between. The CDR3 is 15 amino acids. CDR3 region: CASSPSAGSRETQYF. The CDR3 DNA is TGTGCCAGCAGCCCCTCTGCGGGGTCCAGGGAGACCCAGTACTTC.

This chain links TRBV2 with TRBJ2-2; D remains unclear. Trimming took off 6 bases at V and 3 bases at J, with 8 bases between the two ends. Germline V gives CDR1 SNHLY, CDR2 FYNNEI. This CDR3 region has 13 residues. For the CDR3, the DNA is TGTGCCAGCAGCCGGTCGGACACCGGGGAGCTGTTTTTT. Its protein is CASSRSDTGELFF.

This clonotype occurred a few times. The J gene is TRBJ2-4, the V gene TRBV9; D uncertain. Per germline, CDR1 SGDLS and CDR2 YYNGEE. The CDR3 contains 13 residues. V lost 0 bases to trimming and J lost 9 bases, with 10 bases between them. CDR3 amino acids: CASSVGTASIQYF. CDR3 coding DNA: TGTGCCAGCAGCGTAGGAACGGCGAGCATTCAGTACTTC.

The V call is TRBV25-1, the J call TRBJ2-1; 7 bases align to TRBD2. CDR1 and CDR2 from the germline V gene are MGHDK and SYGVNS. With 2 bases clipped from V and 9 bases from J, the junction kept 4 bases outside the gene matches. CDR3 length equals 13 residues. CDR3 nucleotides: TGTGCCAGCAGTGAAGGTTCGGGGGGTGAGCAGTTCTTC. Its protein product is CASSEGSGGEQFF.